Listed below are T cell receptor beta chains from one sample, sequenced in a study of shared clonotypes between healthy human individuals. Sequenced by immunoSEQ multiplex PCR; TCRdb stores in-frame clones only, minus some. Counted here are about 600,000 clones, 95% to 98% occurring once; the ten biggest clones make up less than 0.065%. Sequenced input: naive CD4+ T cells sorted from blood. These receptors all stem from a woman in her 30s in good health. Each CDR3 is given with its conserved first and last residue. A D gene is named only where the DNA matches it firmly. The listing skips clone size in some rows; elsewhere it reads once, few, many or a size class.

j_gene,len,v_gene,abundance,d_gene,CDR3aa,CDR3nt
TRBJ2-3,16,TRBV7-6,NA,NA,CASSLDSLATTDTQYF,TGTGCCAGCAGCTTAGATTCCCTAGCGACCACAGATACGCAGTATTTT
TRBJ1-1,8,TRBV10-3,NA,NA,CAIRKAFF,TGTGCCATCAGGAAAGCTTTCTTT
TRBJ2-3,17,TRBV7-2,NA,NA,CASSLVPGPRETDTQYF,TGTGCCAGCAGCTTAGTTCCGGGCCCTAGGGAAACGGATACGCAGTATTTT
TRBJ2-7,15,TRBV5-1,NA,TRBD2,CASSGSGRGVYEQYF,TGCGCCAGCAGCGGTAGCGGGAGGGGGGTCTACGAGCAGTACTTC
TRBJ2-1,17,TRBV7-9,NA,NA,CASSSIWADQSYNEQFF,TGTGCCAGCAGCTCCATTTGGGCGGACCAGAGTTACAATGAGCAGTTCTTC
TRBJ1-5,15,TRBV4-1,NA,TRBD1,CASRRTGQGHQPQHF,TGCGCCAGCAGACGGACCGGACAGGGACATCAGCCCCAGCATTTT
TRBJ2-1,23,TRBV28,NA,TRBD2,CASSLLGRRGRRGGLAVYNEQFF,TGTGCCAGCAGTTTATTGGGCCGCAGGGGGCGCAGGGGTGGACTAGCGGTTTACAATGAGCAGTTCTTC
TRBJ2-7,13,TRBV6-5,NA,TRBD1,CASTRDRGYEQYF,TGTGCCAGCACCCGGGACAGGGGCTACGAGCAGTACTTC
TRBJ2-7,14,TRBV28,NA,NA,CASSLFAGTYEQYF,TGTGCCAGCAGTTTATTTGCGGGAACCTACGAGCAGTACTTC
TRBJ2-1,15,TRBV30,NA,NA,CAWSGLAQFYNEQFF,TGTGCCTGGAGTGGCCTAGCGCAGTTCTACAATGAGCAGTTCTTC
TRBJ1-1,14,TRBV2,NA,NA,CASSEGSRYTEAFF,TGTGCCAGCAGTGAAGGATCCAGATACACTGAAGCTTTCTTT
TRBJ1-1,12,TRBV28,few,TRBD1,CASSQTGTEAFF,TGTGCCAGCAGCCAGACAGGGACTGAAGCTTTCTTT
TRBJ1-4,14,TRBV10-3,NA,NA,CAISETPGDEKLFF,TGTGCCATCAGCGAAACCCCAGGGGATGAAAAACTGTTTTTT
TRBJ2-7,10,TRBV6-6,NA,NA,CATRYYEQYF,TGTGCCACACGGTACTACGAGCAGTACTTC
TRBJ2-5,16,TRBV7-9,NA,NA,CASSLVRGNLQETQYF,TGTGCCAGCAGCTTAGTTCGGGGGAACCTCCAAGAGACCCAGTACTTC
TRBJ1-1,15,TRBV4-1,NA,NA,CASSQGGPPNTEAFF,TGCGCCAGCAGCCAAGGTGGGCCTCCGAACACTGAAGCTTTCTTT
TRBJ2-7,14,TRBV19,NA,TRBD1,CASSIQGASDEQYF,TGTGCCAGTTCCATACAGGGGGCGAGCGACGAGCAGTACTTC
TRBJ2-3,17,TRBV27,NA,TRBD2,CASSSGRAVFLTDTQYF,TGTGCCAGCAGTAGCGGGAGGGCCGTTTTTTTGACAGATACGCAGTATTTT
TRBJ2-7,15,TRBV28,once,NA,CASSFFPFSSYEQYF,TGTGCCAGCAGTTTCTTCCCGTTTAGCTCCTACGAGCAGTACTTC
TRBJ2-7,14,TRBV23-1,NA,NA,CASSQQGRLYEQYF,TGCGCCAGCAGTCAACAGGGGCGCTTGTACGAGCAGTACTTC
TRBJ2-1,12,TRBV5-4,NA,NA,CASSTGINEQFF,TGTGCCAGCAGCACGGGTATCAATGAGCAGTTCTTC
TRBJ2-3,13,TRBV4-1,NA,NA,CASSQDYANTQYF,TGCGCCAGCAGCCAAGATTACGCGAATACGCAGTATTTT
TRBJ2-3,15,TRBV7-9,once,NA,CASSFQTGGTDTQYF,TGTGCCAGCAGCTTCCAAACCGGTGGGACAGATACGCAGTATTTT
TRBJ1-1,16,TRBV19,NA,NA,CASSIPQRPVNTEAFF,TGTGCCAGTAGTATCCCCCAGCGCCCTGTGAACACTGAAGCTTTCTTT
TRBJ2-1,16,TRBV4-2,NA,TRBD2,CASSRPTGTRQNEQFF,TGTGCCAGCAGCCGACCGACCGGGACTAGACAAAATGAGCAGTTCTTC
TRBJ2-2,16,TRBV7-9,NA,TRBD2,CASSLAAGGDTGELFF,TGTGCCAGCAGTCTAGCGGCGGGAGGGGACACCGGGGAGCTGTTTTTT
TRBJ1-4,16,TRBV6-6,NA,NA,CASSYSGSGPDEKLFF,TGTGCCAGCAGTTACTCGGGGTCGGGGCCCGATGAAAAACTGTTTTTT
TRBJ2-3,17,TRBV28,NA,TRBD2,CASSLFASGRDTDTQYF,TGTGCCAGCAGTTTATTTGCTAGCGGGAGGGACACAGATACGCAGTATTTT
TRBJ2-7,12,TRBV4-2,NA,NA,CASSQPAHEQYF,TGTGCCAGCAGCCAACCCGCCCACGAGCAGTACTTC
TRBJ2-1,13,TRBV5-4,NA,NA,CASTPASANEQFF,TGTGCCAGCACCCCGGCGAGTGCTAACGAGCAGTTCTTC
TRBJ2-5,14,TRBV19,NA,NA,CASTAPGGRETQYF,TGTGCCAGTACCGCCCCCGGCGGACGGGAGACCCAGTACTTC
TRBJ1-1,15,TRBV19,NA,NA,CASSRPQRTNTEAFF,TGTGCCAGTAGTCGCCCTCAACGAACGAACACTGAAGCTTTCTTT
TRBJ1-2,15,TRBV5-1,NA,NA,CASSLSLGVNYGYTF,TGCGCCAGCAGCTTGAGCCTCGGCGTTAACTATGGCTACACCTTC
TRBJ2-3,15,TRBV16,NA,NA,CASSQWSRGTDTQYF,TGTGCCAGCAGCCAATGGAGTAGAGGCACAGATACGCAGTATTTT
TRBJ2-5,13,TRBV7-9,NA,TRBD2,CASRVAGAETQYF,TGTGCCAGCAGGGTAGCGGGAGCAGAGACCCAGTACTTC
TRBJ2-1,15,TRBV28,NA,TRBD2,CASSGTSGSWDEQFF,TGTGCCAGCAGTGGGACTAGCGGGAGTTGGGATGAGCAGTTCTTC
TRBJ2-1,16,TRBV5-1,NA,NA,CASSLSSASSYNEQFF,TGCGCCAGCAGCCTATCTAGCGCCAGCTCCTACAATGAGCAGTTCTTC
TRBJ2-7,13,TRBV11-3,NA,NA,CASSSTPGYEQYF,TGTGCCAGCAGCTCAACCCCGGGCTACGAGCAGTACTTC
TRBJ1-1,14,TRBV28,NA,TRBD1,CASVYDRENTEAFF,TGTGCCAGCGTCTACGACAGGGAGAACACTGAAGCTTTCTTT
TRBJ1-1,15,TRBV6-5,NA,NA,CASSYSAYAGYQAFF,TGTGCCAGCAGTTACTCCGCCTACGCGGGGTATCAAGCTTTCTTT
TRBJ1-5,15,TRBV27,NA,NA,CASSSNVHGNQPQHF,TGTGCCAGCAGTTCCAACGTACATGGCAATCAGCCCCAGCATTTT
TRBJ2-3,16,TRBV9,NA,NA,CASSVGVQRSTDTQYF,TGTGCCAGCAGCGTAGGGGTACAGAGAAGCACAGATACGCAGTATTTT
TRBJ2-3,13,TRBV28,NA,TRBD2,CASGAGVSYTQYF,TGTGCCAGCGGGGCGGGAGTGAGTTATACGCAGTATTTT
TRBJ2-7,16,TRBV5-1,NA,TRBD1,CASSLDSPGQGYEQYF,TGCGCCAGCAGCTTGGATTCTCCAGGACAGGGCTACGAGCAGTACTTC
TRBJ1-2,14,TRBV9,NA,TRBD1,CASSVEGQGNGYTF,TGTGCCAGCAGCGTAGAGGGACAGGGAAATGGCTACACCTTC
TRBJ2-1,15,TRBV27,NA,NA,CASSLSPGRYNEQFF,TGTGCCAGCAGTTTATCACCAGGGCGGTACAATGAGCAGTTCTTC
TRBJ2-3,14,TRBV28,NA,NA,CASSSPGVTDTQYF,TGTGCCAGCAGTTCCCCGGGAGTCACAGATACGCAGTATTTT
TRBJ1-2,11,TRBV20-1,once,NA,CSAGHPAGYTF,TGCAGTGCTGGCCACCCGGCTGGCTACACCTTC
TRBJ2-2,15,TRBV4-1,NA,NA,CASSQVGWNTGELFF,TGCGCCAGCAGCCAAGTGGGTTGGAACACCGGGGAGCTGTTTTTT
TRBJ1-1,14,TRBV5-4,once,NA,CASSLSLMNTEAFF,TGTGCCAGCAGCTTGTCTCTCATGAACACTGAAGCTTTCTTT
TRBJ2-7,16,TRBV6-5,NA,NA,CASSYTRAAGGYEQYF,TGTGCCAGCAGTTACACCCGGGCTGCGGGCGGCTACGAGCAGTACTTC
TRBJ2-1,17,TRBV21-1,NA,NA,CASSKLEREPPYNEQFF,TGTGCCAGCAGCAAACTCGAGCGGGAGCCCCCCTACAATGAGCAGTTCTTC
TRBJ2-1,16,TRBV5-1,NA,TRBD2,CASALSVLAGDNEQFF,TGCGCCAGCGCCCTGTCTGTGTTAGCGGGAGACAATGAGCAGTTCTTC
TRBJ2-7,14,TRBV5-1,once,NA,CASSPGPGDYEQYF,TGCGCCAGCAGCCCCGGGCCGGGAGACTACGAGCAGTACTTC
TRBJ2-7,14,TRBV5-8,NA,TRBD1,CASSLQGRGYEQYF,TGTGCCAGCAGCTTACAGGGGAGAGGATACGAGCAGTACTTC